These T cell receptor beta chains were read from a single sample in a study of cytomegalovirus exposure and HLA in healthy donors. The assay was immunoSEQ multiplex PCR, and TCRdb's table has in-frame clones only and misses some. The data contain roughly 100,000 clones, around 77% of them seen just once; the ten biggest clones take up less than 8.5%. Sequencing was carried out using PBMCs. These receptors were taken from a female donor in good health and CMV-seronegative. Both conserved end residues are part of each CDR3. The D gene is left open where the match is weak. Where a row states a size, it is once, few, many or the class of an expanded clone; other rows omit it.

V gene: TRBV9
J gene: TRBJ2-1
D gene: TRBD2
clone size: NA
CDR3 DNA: TGTGCCAGCAGCGTAGGACTAGCCTCCTACAATGAGCAGTTCTTC
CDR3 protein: CASSVGLASYNEQFF

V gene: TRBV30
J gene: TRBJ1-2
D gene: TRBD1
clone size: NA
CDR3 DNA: TGTGCCTGGAGTTGGGCAGGGGGAGACTATGGCTACACCTTC
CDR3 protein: CAWSWAGGDYGYTF

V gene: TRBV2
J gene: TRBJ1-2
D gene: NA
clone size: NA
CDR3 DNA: TGTGCCAGCAGTGACACAGTTCAGGATGGCTACACCTTC
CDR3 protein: CASSDTVQDGYTF

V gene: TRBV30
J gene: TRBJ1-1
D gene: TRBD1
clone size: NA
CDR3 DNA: TGTGCCTGGAGGACTAAATCGACAGGGTGGAACACTGAAGCTTTCTTT
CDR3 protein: CAWRTKSTGWNTEAFF

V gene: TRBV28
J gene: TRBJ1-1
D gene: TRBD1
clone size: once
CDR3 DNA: TGTGCCAGCAGTTTCCCCGCTAAAGGACAGGGTAGTTTAGCTTTCTTT
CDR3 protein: CASSFPAKGQGSLAFF

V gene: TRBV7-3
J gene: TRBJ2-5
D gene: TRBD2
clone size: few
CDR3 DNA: TGTGCCAGCAGCTTAACCTCTAGCGGGGGGACAGGGACCCAGTACTTC
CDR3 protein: CASSLTSSGGTGTQYF

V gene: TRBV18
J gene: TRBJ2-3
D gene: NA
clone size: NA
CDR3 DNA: TGTGCCAGCTTGGCGTCCGCGAGCGCTAGCACAGATACGCAGTATTTT
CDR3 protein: CASLASASASTDTQYF

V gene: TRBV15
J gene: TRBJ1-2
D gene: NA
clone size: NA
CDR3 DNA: TGTGCCACCAGCAGAGCCGGGTACCCCTATGGCTACACCTTC
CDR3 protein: CATSRAGYPYGYTF

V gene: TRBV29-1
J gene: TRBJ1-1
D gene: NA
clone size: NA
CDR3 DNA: TGCAGCGTTGTCCCCAGGGATATGAACACTGAAGCTTTCTTT
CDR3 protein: CSVVPRDMNTEAFF

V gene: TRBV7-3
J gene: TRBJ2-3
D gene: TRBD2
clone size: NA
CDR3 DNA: TGTGCCAGCAGTCATGCGGGCGGGGGGTACACAGATACGCAGTATTTT
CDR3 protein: CASSHAGGGYTDTQYF

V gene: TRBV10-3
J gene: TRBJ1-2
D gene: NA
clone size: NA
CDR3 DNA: TGTGCCATCAGATTTCGGACAGCCGATAAGGGTGGCTACACCTTC
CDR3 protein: CAIRFRTADKGGYTF

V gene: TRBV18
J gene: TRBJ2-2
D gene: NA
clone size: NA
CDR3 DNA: TGTGCCAGCTCACCACGGGCGCTAAAGGGGAATGGCACCGGGGAGCTGTTTTTT
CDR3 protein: CASSPRALKGNGTGELFF

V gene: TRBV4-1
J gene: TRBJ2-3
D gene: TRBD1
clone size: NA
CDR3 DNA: TGCGCCAGCAGCCAAGTAGGCGCGCTTGGGACAGGAAACACAGATACGCAGTATTTT
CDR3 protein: CASSQVGALGTGNTDTQYF

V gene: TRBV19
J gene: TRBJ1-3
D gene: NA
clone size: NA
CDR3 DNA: TGTGCCAGTAGTTTGGACAGTCTCTCTGGAAACACCATATATTTT
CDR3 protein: CASSLDSLSGNTIYF

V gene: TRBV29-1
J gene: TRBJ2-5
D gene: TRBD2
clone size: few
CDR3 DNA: TGCAGCGTTGAGTTCTCTAGCGGAGACCAAGAGACCCAGTACTTC
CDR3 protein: CSVEFSSGDQETQYF

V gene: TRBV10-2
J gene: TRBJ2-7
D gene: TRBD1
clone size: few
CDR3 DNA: TGCGCCAGCAGTGTCTCTCGGGGACAGTTAAATTCCTACGAGCAGTACTTC
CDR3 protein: CASSVSRGQLNSYEQYF

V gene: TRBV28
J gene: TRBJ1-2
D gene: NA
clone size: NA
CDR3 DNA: TGTGCCAGCAGCGACTATTTGCGGACAGTCTATGGCTACACCTTC
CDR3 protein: CASSDYLRTVYGYTF

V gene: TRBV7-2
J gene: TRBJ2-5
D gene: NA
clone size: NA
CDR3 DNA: TGTGCCAGCAGCCCCGGGACACAGCAAGAGACCCAGTACTTC
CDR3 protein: CASSPGTQQETQYF

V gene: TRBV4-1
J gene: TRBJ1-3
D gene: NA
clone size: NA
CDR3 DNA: TGCGCCAGCAGCCAAGATCAGTCAGGAAACACCATATATTTT
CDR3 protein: CASSQDQSGNTIYF

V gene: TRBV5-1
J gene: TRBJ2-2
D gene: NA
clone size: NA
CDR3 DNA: TGCGCCAGCAGCTTGGGGGGCAGGGACACCGGGGAGCTGTTTTTT
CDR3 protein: CASSLGGRDTGELFF

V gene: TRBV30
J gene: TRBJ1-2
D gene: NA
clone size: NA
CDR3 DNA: TGTGCCTGGATGCCGGGAGGATTAGAGGGCTACACCTTC
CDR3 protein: CAWMPGGLEGYTF

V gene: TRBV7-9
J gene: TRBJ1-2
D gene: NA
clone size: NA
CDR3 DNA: TGTTCCAGCAGCTTATATAACTATGGCTACACCTTC
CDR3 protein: CSSSLYNYGYTF

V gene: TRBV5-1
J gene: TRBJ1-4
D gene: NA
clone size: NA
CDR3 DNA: TGCGCCAGCAGCCTGGACAGAAATGAAAAACTGTTTTTT
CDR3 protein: CASSLDRNEKLFF

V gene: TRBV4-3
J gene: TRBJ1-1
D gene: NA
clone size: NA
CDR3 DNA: TGCGCCAGCAGCCAAGAGAGGCAGAACACTGAAGCTTTCTTT
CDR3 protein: CASSQERQNTEAFF

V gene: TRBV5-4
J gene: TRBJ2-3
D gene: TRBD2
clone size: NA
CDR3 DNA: TGTGCCAGCAGCAGGCAGGGCCGGGGGGGAATGACAGATACGCAGTATTTT
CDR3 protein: CASSRQGRGGMTDTQYF

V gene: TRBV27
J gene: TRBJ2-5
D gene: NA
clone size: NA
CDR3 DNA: TGTGCCAGCAGCCGCACCGACATTACGTTCGGAGAGACCCAGTACTTC
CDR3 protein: CASSRTDITFGETQYF

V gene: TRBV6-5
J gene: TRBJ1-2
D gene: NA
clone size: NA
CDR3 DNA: TGTGCCAGCAGTTACGATTCCGGGACAATGAACTATGGCTACACCTTC
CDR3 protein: CASSYDSGTMNYGYTF

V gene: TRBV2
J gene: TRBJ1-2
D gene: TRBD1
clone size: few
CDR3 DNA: TGTGCCAGCACCGTACAGGGGAACTATGGCTACACCTTC
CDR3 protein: CASTVQGNYGYTF

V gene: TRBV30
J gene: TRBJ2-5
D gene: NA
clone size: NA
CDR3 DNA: TGTGCCTGGGGGACCGGGGGGCCAGAGACCCAGTACTTC
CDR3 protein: CAWGTGGPETQYF